This section outlines one T cell receptor (beta chain) sequence together with its context. These data are taken from a study of T cell changes during pregnancy in multiple sclerosis. The germline gives CDR1 KGHSH, CDR2 LQKENI. The CDR3 runs to 16 residues. V was clipped by 5 bases and J by 6 bases; unmatched bases: 10. Clones were read by immunoSEQ multiplex PCR, and TCRdb kept only the in-frame ones, dropping some. The repertoire holds tens of thousands of clones, with about 90% as singletons. The chain links TRBV18 to TRBJ1-5, with 10 bases fitting TRBD1. The starting material was CD4+ T cells from peripheral blood mononuclear cells, obtained after pregnancy. The source of this sequence is a female donor in good health, enrolled as a control in a pregnancy study. Here the CDR3 DNA reads TGTGCCAGCTCATTAACCGGGACAGGGGCAATTCAGCCCCAGCATTTT. This encodes CASSLTGTGAIQPQHF. The full variable domain, rest sourced from reference TRBV18 and TRBJ1-5, is NAGVMQNPRHLVRRRGQEARLRCSPMKGHSHVYWYRQLPEEGLKFMVYLQKENIIDESGMPKERFSAEFPKEGPSILRIQQVVRGDSAAYFCASSLTGTGAIQPQHFGDGTRLSIL.